This T cell receptor beta chain derives from a study of cytomegalovirus exposure and HLA in healthy donors. Remarks on this clone: Its antigen is not known.

The PCR made use of 60 Vbeta and 13 Jbeta primers. Libraries were prepared by immunoSEQ multiplex PCR; TCRdb keeps only in-frame clonotypes and omits some of them. Altogether about 120,000 clones are present, approximately 80% being singletons, with the ten largest covering about 1.5%. General observations from the study: In an earlier analysis, about 87% or about 30%: the productive usage of most TCR beta V segments. In vitro, a few CMV-associated chains proved specific for CMV antigens. The study had only CMV serostatus as immune exposure information.

Germline CDR1 and CDR2: SNHLY and FYNNEI. With 0 bases removed from V and 1 base from J, the gap between germline ends came to 9 bases. The CDR3 is 15 residues long. Healthy bone marrow donors made up the donors. The J gene is TRBJ1-1, the V gene TRBV2, with D possibly matching TRBD1 (5 bases). This clonotype was obtained from a woman aged 18-29 years in good health and CMV-seronegative. The sample comprised PBMCs. CDR3 sequence (DNA): TGTGCCAGCAGTGAAGCCCAGGGCCGGAACACTGAAGCTTTCTTT. Its translation is CASSEAQGRNTEAFF.